The clone carrying this T cell receptor (beta chain) came up once. Germline-derived CDR1 and CDR2 are LNHDA and SQIVND (reference sequence). The CDR3 has 15 residues. V dropped 10 bases and J dropped 7 bases, with 22 bases sitting between them. The entry originates in a study of blood T cell repertoires in COVID-19. TCRdb keeps only in-frame clones here, not all; method: immunoSEQ multiplex PCR. Of over 130,000 clones detected, 76% appear once; the ten largest clones hold around 4.8%. The receptor comes from a woman at least 80 years old with active or convalescent COVID-19. This chain joins TRBV19 and TRBJ1-4; TRBD1 might be the D (6 bases). Source material: peripheral blood. Here the CDR3 DNA reads TGTGCCACCAACCGCGGGGGCGCCAGGATTGAAAAACTGTTTTTT. Its protein product is CATNRGGARIEKLFF.